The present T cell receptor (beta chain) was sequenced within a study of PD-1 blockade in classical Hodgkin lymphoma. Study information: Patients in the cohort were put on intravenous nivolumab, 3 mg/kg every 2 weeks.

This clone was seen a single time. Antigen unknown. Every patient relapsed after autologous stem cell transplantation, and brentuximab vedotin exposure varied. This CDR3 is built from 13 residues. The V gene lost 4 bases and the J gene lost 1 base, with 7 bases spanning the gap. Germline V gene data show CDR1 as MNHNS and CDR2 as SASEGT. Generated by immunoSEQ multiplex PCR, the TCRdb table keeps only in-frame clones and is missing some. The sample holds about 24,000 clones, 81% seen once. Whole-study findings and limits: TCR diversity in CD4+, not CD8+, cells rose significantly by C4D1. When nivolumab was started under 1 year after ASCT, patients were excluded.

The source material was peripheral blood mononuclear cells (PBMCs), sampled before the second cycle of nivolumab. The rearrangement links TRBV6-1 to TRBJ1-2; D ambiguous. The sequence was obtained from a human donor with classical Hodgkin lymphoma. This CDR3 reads CASSADGNYGYTF. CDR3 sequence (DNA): TGTGCCAGCAGTGCGGACGGTAACTATGGCTACACCTTC.